Each of the 15 T cell receptor beta chains below was sequenced from the same sample in a study of cytomegalovirus exposure and HLA in healthy donors. PCR involved 60 Vbeta and 13 Jbeta primers. TCRdb's copy holds only in-frame clones and misses some; the assay was immunoSEQ multiplex PCR. The table lists roughly 130,000 clones, approximately 79% of them singletons. The sample was PBMCs. The receptors originated from a man aged 18-30 years in good health and CMV-seropositive.

This clone appeared a few times. V gene TRBV9 combines with J gene TRBJ2-1, with 10 bases that match TRBD2. Germline CDR1 is SGDLS and CDR2 is YYNGEE. J gave up 9 bases and V 3 bases, and 15 bases lay outside the gene matches. The CDR3 length is 17 residues. The CDR3 DNA sequence: TGTGCCAGCAGCGCCCTTGGAAAGCGGGAGGGCCGTATTGAGCAGTTCTTC. Translation gives CASSALGKREGRIEQFF.

This sequence joins TRBV5-6 and TRBJ2-6; a weak D match, TRBD2 (6 bases). The length of the CDR3 is 15 residues. Looked up from germline, CDR1 is SGHDT and CDR2 is YYEEEE. V was trimmed by 4 bases and J by 2 bases, leaving 10 bases between them. This CDR3 is CASSPTGAGANVLTF. CDR3 nucleotides: TGTGCCAGCAGCCCGACGGGGGCTGGGGCCAACGTCCTGACTTTC.

This clone was seen a handful of times. This chain connects TRBV6-5 to TRBJ1-4; D is undetermined. The V gene lost 2 bases and the J gene lost 3 bases, with 7 bases spanning the gap. Per the germline V gene, CDR1 is MNHEY and CDR2 is SVGAGI. The CDR3 spans 14 residues. The CDR3 region is CASSYRASNEKLFF. CDR3 bases: TGTGCCAGCAGTTACAGAGCCTCTAATGAAAAACTGTTTTTT.

V and J are TRBV5-4 and TRBJ2-5; D may be TRBD1 (6 bases). The CDR3 length is 13 residues. V was cut by 2 bases and J by 5 bases, with 10 bases left in between. Germline V gives CDR1 SGHNT, CDR2 YYREEE (reference sequence). CDR3 in DNA: TGTGCCAGCAGCTTTGGGGGCGGGGAGACCCAGTACTTC. This codes for CASSFGGGETQYF.

This chain connects TRBV4-3 to TRBJ2-4; D might be TRBD1 (5 bases). Germline V gene data show CDR1 as LGHNA and CDR2 as YSLEER. CDR3 size: 15 residues. V gave up 1 base and J gave up 0 bases, with 7 bases separating them. CDR3 in DNA: TGCGCCAGCAGCCAAGGGACACCAGCCAAAAACATTCAGTACTTC. This sequence encodes CASSQGTPAKNIQYF.

This CDR3 reads CASSEGTVERQPQHF. DNA for the CDR3: TGTGCCAGCAGTGAAGGGACAGTCGAACGGCAGCCCCAGCATTTT. This chain links TRBV6-1 with TRBJ1-5, with D maybe TRBD1 (6 bases). Trimming took 1 base from V and 7 from J, leaving 14 bases between them. The CDR3 is made up of 15 amino acids. Germline CDR1 MNHNS, CDR2 SASEGT.

In its sample, this clone was seen a few times. V is TRBV5-1 and J is TRBJ2-1; the match to TRBD2 covers 14 bases. The germline V gene has CDR1 SGHRS and CDR2 YFSETQ. V shed 3 bases and J 4 bases; nucleotides not matched to a gene: 9. This CDR3 region has 18 residues. CDR3 DNA sequence: TGCGCCAGCAGCTACCTAGGACTAGCGGGAGGCTTATACAATGAGCAGTTCTTC. Amino acid sequence: CASSYLGLAGGLYNEQFF.

The V call is TRBV6-1, the J call TRBJ2-4; D is undetermined. The V gene's germline CDR1 is MNHNS and CDR2 SASEGT. V lost 5 bases and J 4 bases, leaving 3 bases between the germline ends. The CDR3 runs to 11 residues. CDR3 amino acids: CASSSKNIQYF. CDR3 bases: TGTGCCAGCAGTTCTAAAAACATTCAGTACTTC.

This clone was observed a single time. The V gene is TRBV5-1, the J gene TRBJ2-3; perhaps TRBD2 as D (6 bases). The CDR3 consists of 12 residues. The V end lost 6 bases, the J end lost 1 base, and 6 bases lay between the germline ends. CDR1 and CDR2 (germline): SGHRS, YFSETQ. CDR3 protein: CASTGGTDTQYF. For the CDR3, the DNA is TGCGCCAGCACGGGGGGCACAGATACGCAGTATTTT. Full variable domain (rest looked up from reference TRBV5-1 and TRBJ2-3): KAGVTQTPRYLIKTRGQQVTLSCSPISGHRSVSWYQQTPGQGLQFLFEYFSETQRNKGNFPGRFSGRQFSNSRSEMNVSTLELGDSALYLCASTGGTDTQYFGPGTRLTVL.

CDR3 loop: CASSKGGPSYEQYF. The CDR3 coding sequence is TGTGCCAGCAGCAAAGGCGGGCCTTCCTACGAGCAGTACTTC. The V and J genes are TRBV14 and TRBJ2-7; maybe TRBD2 (5 bases). In germline, CDR1 is SGHDN, CDR2 FVKESK. Trimming removed 5 bases from V and 1 base from J, with 12 bases in between. This CDR3 contains 14 residues.

This clone has only a few counts. The chain employs TRBV7-2 and TRBJ2-5; 7 bases map to TRBD2. Germline-derived CDR1 and CDR2 are SGHTA and FQGNSA. Trimming at V came to 2 bases and at J to 5 bases, leaving 2 bases not matched to a gene. The CDR3 is 13 amino acids. CDR3 region: CASSLPGGETQYF. The CDR3 DNA follows: TGTGCCAGCAGCTTACCGGGAGGCGAGACCCAGTACTTC. Looking up the rest from reference TRBV7-2 and TRBJ2-5 gives the full variable domain: GAGVSQSPSNKVTEKGKDVELRCDPISGHTALYWYRQSLGQGLEFLIYFQGNSAPDKSGLPSDRFSAERTGGSVSTLTIQRTQQEDSAVYLCASSLPGGETQYFGPGTRLLVL.

The rearrangement uses TRBV2 and TRBJ1-1; maybe TRBD1 (5 bases). Germline V lookup: CDR1 SNHLY, CDR2 FYNNEI. The CDR3 is made up of 13 amino acids. Trimming took 3 bases from V and 5 from J, leaving 10 bases between them. This CDR3 reads CASSEAGSTEAFF. CDR3 coding DNA: TGTGCCAGCAGTGAGGCAGGGTCAACTGAAGCTTTCTTT.

This rearrangement joins TRBV7-2 to TRBJ1-1, with a possible D match to TRBD1 (6 bases). The germline V gene encodes CDR1 SGHTA and CDR2 FQGNSA. V lost 8 bases and J 0 bases, leaving 19 bases between the germline ends. The CDR3 extends over 16 amino acids. The CDR3 DNA sequence: TGTGCCAGCCAACGTCCGGGACAACTCATGAACACTGAAGCTTTCTTT. Translating it yields CASQRPGQLMNTEAFF.

The rearrangement uses TRBV5-4 and TRBJ2-7; the match to TRBD1 covers 9 bases. Germline V lookup: CDR1 SGHNT, CDR2 YYREEE (reference sequence). The CDR3 contains 14 residues. The V and J ends lost 1 base and 7 bases, in that order; junction bases with no gene match: 6. CDR3 protein: CASSLLQGAREQYF. For the CDR3, the DNA is TGTGCCAGCAGCTTGTTACAGGGGGCAAGGGAGCAGTACTTC.

This clone was seen more than once but under ten times. The genes are TRBV7-2 and TRBJ2-2, with a possible D match to TRBD2 (6 bases). Germline V gives CDR1 SGHTA, CDR2 FQGNSA. V was clipped by 5 bases and J by 3 bases, with 13 bases between them. This CDR3 has 15 amino acids. CDR3 loop: CASSEGGAYTGELFF. The CDR3 DNA sequence: TGTGCCAGCAGCGAGGGCGGGGCGTACACCGGGGAGCTGTTTTTT.